In its sample, the clone carrying this T cell receptor (beta chain) was seen once. A Seattle source enrolled patients during active infection and followed them longitudinally. This sample stems from a study of blood T cell repertoires in COVID-19. As for the study in general: Samples of COVID-19 (acute and convalescent) were obtained from the United States, Italy and Spain. In each case, the material was cDNA or gDNA derived from T cells, B-cell-depleted T cells, or PBMCs.

The V gene's germline CDR1 is SNHLY and CDR2 FYNNEI. The V and J ends lost 5 bases and 5 bases respectively, with 16 bases between them. CDR3 size: 14 residues. As originally analysed: Amplifying reference gene primers gave estimates of nucleated cell counts. TCRdb keeps only in-frame clones here, not all; method: immunoSEQ multiplex PCR. V and J calls and clone size come straight from that table; D and trimming were deduced from the DNA. This table has 150,000 to 160,000 clones, 83% appearing once. This clonotype was sampled from a woman aged 55 to 70 with COVID-19, enrolled during active disease. The chain joins TRBV2 to TRBJ2-7, with D maybe TRBD1 (6 bases). Sample: peripheral blood. CDR3 in amino acids: CASSLQGGRDEQYF. As DNA, the CDR3 is TGTGCCAGCAGTCTACAGGGTGGTAGGGACGAGCAGTACTTC. The entire variable domain, with the rest obtained from reference TRBV2 and TRBJ2-7, is as follows: EPEVTQTPSHQVTQMGQEVILRCVPISNHLYFYWYRQILGQKVEFLVSFYNNEISEKSEIFDDQFSVERPDGSNFTLKIRSTKLEDSAMYFCASSLQGGRDEQYFGPGTRLTVT.